This TCR beta chain was identified during a study of cytomegalovirus exposure and HLA in healthy donors. V trimming: 4 bases; J trimming: 0 bases; junction bases outside the gene matches: 9. CDR1 is LNHDA and CDR2 is SQIVND in the germline V gene (reference sequence). CDR3 size: 18 residues. Overall study findings and caveats: The listing of 150 to 200 TCR beta chains classed them as cytomegalovirus-associated. The authors considered a cluster of highly shared sequence variants likely to be a sequencing artifact. TCR beta V segments were, for the most part, productive about 90% or about 30% of the time in an earlier analysis.

Turning to this clone: Its target is not known.

Primers for the PCR totalled 60 Vbeta and 13 Jbeta. The data were produced by immunoSEQ multiplex PCR, yet TCRdb's version contains in-frame clones alone and is incomplete. The sample carries 250,000 to 350,000 clones, 86% recorded once. This TCR derives from a man aged 35 to 55 in good health and CMV-seropositive. Sequences were obtained from PBMCs. The chain has TRBV19 and TRBJ2-1; 10 positions agree with TRBD2. CDR3 residues: CASSKGLAGESSYNEQFF. The CDR3 DNA is TGTGCCAGTAGTAAAGGTCTAGCGGGAGAAAGCTCCTACAATGAGCAGTTCTTC.